This T cell receptor beta chain was captured in a study of cytomegalovirus exposure and HLA in healthy donors. Study-wide context: In a previous analysis, approximately 110 million unique TCR beta sequences were found from approximately 180 million T cells.

CDR3 length: 11 residues. V dropped 7 bases and J dropped 4 bases, with 8 bases sitting between them. Looked up from germline, CDR1 is MNHNY and CDR2 is SVGAGI (reference sequence). This clone appeared a few times. This PCR relied on a set of 60 Vbeta primers and 13 Jbeta primers. Assay used: immunoSEQ multiplex PCR; TCRdb lists only in-frame clones, some missing. The sample has some 170,000 clones, approximately 77% seen once. This receptor was obtained from a man aged 25 to 40 in good health and CMV-seropositive. Sequencing used PBMCs. This chain joins TRBV6-6 and TRBJ2-7; D perhaps matches TRBD1 (5 bases). CDR3 protein: CASTQGYEQYF. CDR3 DNA: TGTGCCAGCACCCAGGGTTACGAGCAGTACTTC.